These T cell receptor beta chains were read from a single sample in a study of early T cells in non-severe SARS-CoV-2 infection. TCRdb passed the 5' RACE reads through MiXCR, listing each CDR3 protein once. The repertoire includes around 55,000 distinct CDR3 sequences, around 12% of them detected once, and more than 3.5% sits in the top ten. Sequencing was done on a sample of whole blood. All receptors come from an adult who was a healthcare worker with PCR-confirmed SARS-CoV-2 infection or an uninfected control (not recorded which). Both conserved end residues are part of each CDR3. D genes are given only for firm matches. Where a row states a size, it is once, few, many or the class of an expanded clone; other rows omit it.

CASFAADRDTGALHF	TGTGCCAGCTTCGCGGCGGACAGGGATACGGGGGCCCTCCACTTT	many	TRBV18	TRBJ1-6	TRBD1
CASSSSGYIAYGYTF	TGTGCCAGCAGTTCATCGGGGTACATTGCATATGGCTACACCTTC	NA	TRBV28	TRBJ1-2	NA
CASSQDRAGTYNEQFF	TGTGCCAGCAGCCAAGATCGGGCAGGTACCTACAATGAGCAGTTCTTC	NA	TRBV4-2	TRBJ2-1	NA
CATRPVRHNEQFF	TGTGCCACTAGGCCAGTGCGCCACAATGAGCAGTTCTTC	NA	TRBV6-1	TRBJ2-1	NA
CASSSGESKQYF	TGTGCCAGCAGTAGCGGGGAGTCGAAGCAGTACTTC	many	TRBV2	TRBJ2-7	TRBD2
CASSLTGKEAQYF	TGCGCCAGCAGCTTGACCGGTAAAGAAGCCCAGTACTTC	few	TRBV5-1	TRBJ2-5	NA
CASSRWTSGSFEQFF	TGTGCCAGCAGCCGATGGACTAGCGGGAGTTTTGAGCAGTTCTTC	NA	TRBV7-2	TRBJ2-1	TRBD2
CSARDGGSGNTIYF	TGCAGTGCTAGAGATGGGGGCTCTGGAAACACCATATATTTT	NA	TRBV20-1	TRBJ1-3	NA
CASSDRALSTDTQYF	TGTGCCAGCAGCGACAGGGCCCTTAGCACAGATACGCAGTATTTT	few	TRBV7-8	TRBJ2-3	TRBD1
CSARLAGGFFRTDTQYF	TGCAGTGCTAGACTAGCGGGAGGCTTTTTCCGCACAGATACGCAGTATTTT	many	TRBV20-1	TRBJ2-3	TRBD2
CASSLSGRSTGELFF	TGTGCCAGCAGCTTAAGCGGGAGGTCCACCGGGGAGCTGTTTTTT	NA	TRBV7-9	TRBJ2-2	TRBD2
CSVVDGLAGDEQYF	TGCAGCGTTGTGGATGGACTAGCGGGAGACGAGCAGTACTTC	many	TRBV29-1	TRBJ2-7	TRBD2
CASSLAGRYEQYF	TGTGCCAGCAGTTTAGCGGGAAGGTACGAGCAGTACTTC	few	TRBV28	TRBJ2-7	NA
CSVTGQGRTEQYF	TGCAGCGTTACAGGACAGGGTCGTACCGAGCAGTACTTC	NA	TRBV29-1	TRBJ2-7	TRBD1
CASSQGAPGQETQYF	TGTGCCAGCAGCCAAGGTGCGCCGGGACAAGAGACCCAGTACTTC	many	TRBV14	TRBJ2-5	NA
CSVDRLAGDTDTQYF	TGCAGCGTTGACCGACTAGCGGGAGACACAGATACGCAGTATTTT	many	TRBV29-1	TRBJ2-3	TRBD2
CASITGTSLYNEQFF	TGTGCCAGCATTACCGGGACTAGTCTCTACAATGAGCAGTTCTTC	many	TRBV28	TRBJ2-1	TRBD2
CASSHPRGNEQFF	TGTGCCAGCAGCCACCCTAGGGGTAATGAGCAGTTCTTC	NA	TRBV7-9	TRBJ2-1	NA
CSVESREGRRELFF	TGCAGCGTTGAGAGTCGGGAGGGCCGACGGGAGCTGTTTTTT	NA	TRBV29-1	TRBJ2-2	TRBD2
CASSPGGVHTDTQYF	TGTGCCAGCAGCCCGGGGGGGGTCCACACAGATACGCAGTATTTT	many	TRBV28	TRBJ2-3	TRBD2
CASSLAGTGATEAFF	TGCGCCAGCAGCTTGGCTGGGACAGGGGCCACTGAAGCTTTCTTT	NA	TRBV5-1	TRBJ1-1	TRBD1
CASSPLWEPNTEAFF	TGCGCCAGCAGCCCCCTCTGGGAGCCGAACACTGAAGCTTTCTTT	NA	TRBV5-1	TRBJ1-1	NA
CASSLDPGTEAFF	TGTGCCAGCAGTCTAGACCCGGGCACTGAAGCTTTCTTT	many	TRBV7-3	TRBJ1-1	NA
CAWTRGTGGQYF	TGTGCCTGGACCCGCGGGACAGGGGGACAGTACTTC	few	TRBV30	TRBJ2-7	TRBD1
CSAPGTSVSRAPYEQYF	TGCAGTGCCCCCGGGACTAGCGTCTCGCGCGCTCCCTACGAGCAGTACTTC	many	TRBV20-1	TRBJ2-7	TRBD2
CASSPPIVYKVPAKNIQYF	TGTGCCAGCAGTCCTCCTATAGTATACAAGGTACCTGCCAAAAACATTCAGTACTTC	NA	TRBV28	TRBJ2-4	NA
CSVAGQTTDTQYF	TGCAGCGTGGCAGGGCAGACCACAGATACGCAGTATTTT	NA	TRBV29-1	TRBJ2-3	NA
CASMKTDQETQYF	TGTGCCAGCATGAAGACGGACCAAGAGACCCAGTACTTC	many	TRBV25-1	TRBJ2-5	NA
CASSASGTGVLETQYF	TGTGCCAGTAGTGCTTCCGGGACAGGGGTATTAGAGACCCAGTACTTC	few	TRBV19	TRBJ2-5	TRBD1
CASSLGPDASNTGELFF	TGTGCCAGCAGCTTAGGCCCGGACGCCAGTAACACCGGGGAGCTGTTTTTT	NA	TRBV7-9	TRBJ2-2	NA
CASGLTSGSYEQYF	TGTGCCAGTGGCCTGACTAGCGGCTCCTACGAGCAGTACTTC	many	TRBV19	TRBJ2-7	TRBD2
CASSQVAGFYEQYF	TGTGCCAGCAGCCAAGTAGCGGGTTTTTACGAGCAGTACTTC	few	TRBV28	TRBJ2-7	TRBD2
CSVLLGSHEAFF	TGCAGCGTTCTCCTCGGCTCTCACGAAGCTTTCTTT	many	TRBV29-1	TRBJ1-1	NA
CASSQDVHLAKNIQYF	TGTGCCAGCAGCCAAGACGTGCACTTAGCCAAAAACATTCAGTACTTC	NA	TRBV3-1	TRBJ2-4	NA
CSARATRTTKGSEAFF	TGCAGTGCTAGAGCAACCCGTACCACGAAGGGCTCTGAAGCTTTCTTT	few	TRBV20-1	TRBJ1-1	NA
CSASDRNTEAFF	TGCAGTGCGTCGGACAGAAACACTGAAGCTTTCTTT	NA	TRBV20-1	TRBJ1-1	NA
CASGLVGVDTQYF	TGTGCTAGTGGTTTGGTTGGGGTGGATACGCAGTATTTT	few	TRBV12-5	TRBJ2-3	NA
CASSSRTGRETQYF	TGTGCCAGCAGTTCACGGACAGGGCGCGAGACCCAGTACTTC	many	TRBV2	TRBJ2-5	TRBD1
CASSEDSSSSTDTQYF	TGTGCCAGCAGTGAAGACAGTTCTTCTAGCACAGATACGCAGTATTTT	few	TRBV6-1	TRBJ2-3	NA
CASSPGTPVVMFF	TGTGCCAGCAGTCCTGGAACCCCAGTAGTTATGTTCTTC	many	TRBV28	TRBJ2-1	NA
CASSQSGAGQPQHF	TGTGCCAGCTCACAATCCGGGGCAGGACAGCCCCAGCATTTT	many	TRBV18	TRBJ1-5	NA